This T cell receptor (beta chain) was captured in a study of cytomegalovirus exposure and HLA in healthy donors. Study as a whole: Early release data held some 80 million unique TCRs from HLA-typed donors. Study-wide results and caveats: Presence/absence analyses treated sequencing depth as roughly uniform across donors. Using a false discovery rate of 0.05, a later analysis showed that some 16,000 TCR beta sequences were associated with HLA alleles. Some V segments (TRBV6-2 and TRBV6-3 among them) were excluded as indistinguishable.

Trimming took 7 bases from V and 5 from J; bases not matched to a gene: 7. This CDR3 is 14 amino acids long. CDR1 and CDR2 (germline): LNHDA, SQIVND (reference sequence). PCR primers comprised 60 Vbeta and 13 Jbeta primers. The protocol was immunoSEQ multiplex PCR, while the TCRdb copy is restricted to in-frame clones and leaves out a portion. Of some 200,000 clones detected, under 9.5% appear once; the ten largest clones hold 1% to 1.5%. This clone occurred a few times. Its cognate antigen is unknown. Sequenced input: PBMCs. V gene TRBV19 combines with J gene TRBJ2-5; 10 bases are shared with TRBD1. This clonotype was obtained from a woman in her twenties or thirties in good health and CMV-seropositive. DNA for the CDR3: TGTGCCAGTAAAACCGGGACAGGGGACGAGACCCAGTACTTC. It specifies CASKTGTGDETQYF.